The clone carrying this TCR beta chain has only one observation. The sample comes from a study of blood T cell repertoires in COVID-19. In the authors' workflow: From reference gene primer amplification, estimates of nucleated cell counts were derived. The data were produced by immunoSEQ multiplex PCR, yet TCRdb's version contains in-frame clones alone and is incomplete. That table is the source of V, J and clone size, and D and trimming were worked out from the DNA. In the table there are about 120,000 clones, approximately 90% of which are singletons. The CDR3 runs 14 residues. V lost 4 bases to trimming and J lost 3 bases, with 13 bases between them. Germline V CDR1 and CDR2: SGHRS, YFSETQ.

This rearrangement joins TRBV5-1 to TRBJ1-1, with a weak D call TRBD1 (5 bases). The sequencing sample was made of peripheral blood. This clonotype was obtained from a middle-aged man with acute or convalescent COVID-19. CDR3 nucleotides: TGCGCCAGCAGCGAGCAGGGTATGGACACTGAAGCTTTCTTT. As protein: CASSEQGMDTEAFF.